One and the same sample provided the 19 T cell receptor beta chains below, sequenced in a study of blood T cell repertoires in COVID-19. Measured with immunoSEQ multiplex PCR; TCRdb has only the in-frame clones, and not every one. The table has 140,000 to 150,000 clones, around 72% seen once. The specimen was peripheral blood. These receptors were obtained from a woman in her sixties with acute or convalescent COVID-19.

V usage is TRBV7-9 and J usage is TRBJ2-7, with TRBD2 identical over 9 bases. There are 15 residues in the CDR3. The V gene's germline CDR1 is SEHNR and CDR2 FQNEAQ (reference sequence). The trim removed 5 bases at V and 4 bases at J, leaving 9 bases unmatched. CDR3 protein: CASSPWAGGSYEQYF. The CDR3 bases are TGTGCCAGCAGCCCTTGGGCGGGAGGGAGTTACGAGCAGTACTTC.

DNA of the CDR3: TGTGCCAGCAGCTTAGATCGCGGTGAAAAACTGTTTTTT. It specifies CASSLDRGEKLFF. The chain uses TRBV7-7 and TRBJ1-4; D remains unclear. This CDR3 comprises 13 residues. From germline, CDR1 is SSHAT and CDR2 FNYEAQ (reference sequence). V lost 1 base to trimming and J lost 7 bases, with 7 bases between them.

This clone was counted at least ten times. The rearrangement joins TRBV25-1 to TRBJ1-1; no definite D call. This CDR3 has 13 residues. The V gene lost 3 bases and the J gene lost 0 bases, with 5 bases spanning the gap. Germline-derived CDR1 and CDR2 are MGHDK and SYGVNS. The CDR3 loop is CASSETMNTEAFF. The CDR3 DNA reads TGTGCCAGCAGTGAGACAATGAACACTGAAGCTTTCTTT.

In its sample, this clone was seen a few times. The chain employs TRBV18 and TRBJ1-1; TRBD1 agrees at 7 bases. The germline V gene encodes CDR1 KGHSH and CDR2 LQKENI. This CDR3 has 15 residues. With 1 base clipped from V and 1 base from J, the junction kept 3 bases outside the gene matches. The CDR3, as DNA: TGTGCCAGCTCACCACTACGGACAGGGAACACTGAAGCTTTCTTT. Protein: CASSPLRTGNTEAFF. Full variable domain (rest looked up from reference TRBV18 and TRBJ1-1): NAGVMQNPRHLVRRRGQEARLRCSPMKGHSHVYWYRQLPEEGLKFMVYLQKENIIDESGMPKERFSAEFPKEGPSILRIQQVVRGDSAAYFCASSPLRTGNTEAFFGQGTRLTVV.

This CDR3 reads CASSFAGGPNEQFF. CDR3 DNA: TGTGCCAGCAGCTTTGCGGGAGGGCCGAATGAGCAGTTCTTC. The chain couples TRBV7-3 to TRBJ2-1; 9 nucleotides line up with TRBD2. The CDR3 runs to 14 residues. V shed 3 bases and J 7 bases; nucleotides not matched to a gene: 4. CDR1 is SGHTA, CDR2 FQGTGA, per germline.

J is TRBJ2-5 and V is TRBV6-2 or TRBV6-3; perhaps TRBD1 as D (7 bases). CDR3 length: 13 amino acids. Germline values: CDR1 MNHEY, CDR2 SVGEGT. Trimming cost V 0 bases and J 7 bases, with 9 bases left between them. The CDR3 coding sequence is TGTGCCAGCAGTTACTCGCAGGGGGGGACCCAGTACTTC. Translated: CASSYSQGGTQYF.

The CDR3 DNA follows: TGTGCCAGTAGTTTCCGACTAGCGGTGAACACCGGGGAGCTGTTTTTT. The encoded protein is CASSFRLAVNTGELFF. The rearrangement joins TRBV19 to TRBJ2-2; TRBD2 matches at 9 bases. V gave up 5 bases and J gave up 1 base; unmatched junction bases: 5. CDR1 is LNHDA and CDR2 is SQIVND in the germline V gene (reference sequence). CDR3 length: 16 residues. The full variable domain, its missing parts supplied by reference TRBV19 and TRBJ2-2, is DGGITQSPKYLFRKEGQNVTLSCEQNLNHDAMYWYRQDPGQGLRLIYYSQIVNDFQKGDIAEGYSVSREKKESFPLTVTSAQKNPTAFYLCASSFRLAVNTGELFFGEGSRLTVL.

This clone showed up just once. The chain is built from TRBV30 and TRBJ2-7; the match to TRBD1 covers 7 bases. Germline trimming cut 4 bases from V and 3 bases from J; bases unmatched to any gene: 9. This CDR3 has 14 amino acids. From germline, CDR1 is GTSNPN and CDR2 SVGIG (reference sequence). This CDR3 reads CAWKKGARLYEQYF. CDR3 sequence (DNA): TGTGCCTGGAAGAAGGGGGCCCGCCTCTACGAGCAGTACTTC.

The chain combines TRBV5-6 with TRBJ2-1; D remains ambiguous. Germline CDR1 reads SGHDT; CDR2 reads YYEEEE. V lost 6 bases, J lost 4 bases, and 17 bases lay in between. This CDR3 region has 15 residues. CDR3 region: CASNWRGLRYNEQFF. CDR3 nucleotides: TGTGCCAGCAATTGGAGAGGTTTGCGGTACAATGAGCAGTTCTTC.

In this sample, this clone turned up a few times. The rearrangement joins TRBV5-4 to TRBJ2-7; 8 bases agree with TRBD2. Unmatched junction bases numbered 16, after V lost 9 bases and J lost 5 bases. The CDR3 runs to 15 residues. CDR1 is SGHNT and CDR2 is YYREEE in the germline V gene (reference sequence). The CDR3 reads CATRWKASGLHEQYF. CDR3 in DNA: TGTGCCACCCGGTGGAAGGCTAGCGGGCTCCACGAGCAGTACTTC.

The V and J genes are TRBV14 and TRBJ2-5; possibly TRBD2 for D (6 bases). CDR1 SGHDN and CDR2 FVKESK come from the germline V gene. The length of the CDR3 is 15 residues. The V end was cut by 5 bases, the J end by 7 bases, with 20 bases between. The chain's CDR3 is CASSWKEGILGTQYF. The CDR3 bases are TGTGCCAGCAGCTGGAAGGAGGGGATTTTGGGGACCCAGTACTTC.

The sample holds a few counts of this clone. CDR3 in amino acids: CATSSPAGARPGELFF. The CDR3 DNA follows: TGTGCCACCAGCAGCCCGGCGGGAGCCCGTCCCGGGGAGCTGTTTTTT. V is TRBV15 and J is TRBJ2-2, with 7 bases lining up with TRBD2. The trim removed 3 bases at V and 6 bases at J, leaving 10 bases unmatched. Germline CDR1 LNHNV, CDR2 YYDKDF (reference sequence). The CDR3 spans 16 residues.

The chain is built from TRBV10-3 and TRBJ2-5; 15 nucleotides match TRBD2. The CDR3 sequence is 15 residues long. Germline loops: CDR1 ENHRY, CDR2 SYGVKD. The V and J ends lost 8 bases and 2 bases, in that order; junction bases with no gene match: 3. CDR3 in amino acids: CAIAGLAGGQETQYF. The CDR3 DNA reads TGTGCCATCGCCGGACTAGCGGGAGGGCAAGAGACCCAGTACTTC.

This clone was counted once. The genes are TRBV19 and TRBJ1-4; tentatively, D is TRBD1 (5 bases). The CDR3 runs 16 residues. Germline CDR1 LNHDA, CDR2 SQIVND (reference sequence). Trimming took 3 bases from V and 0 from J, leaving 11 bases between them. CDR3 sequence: CASSMWGLPTNEKLFF. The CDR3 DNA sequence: TGTGCCAGTAGTATGTGGGGCCTTCCAACTAATGAAAAACTGTTTTTT. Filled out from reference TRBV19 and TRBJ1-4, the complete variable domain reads DGGITQSPKYLFRKEGQNVTLSCEQNLNHDAMYWYRQDPGQGLRLIYYSQIVNDFQKGDIAEGYSVSREKKESFPLTVTSAQKNPTAFYLCASSMWGLPTNEKLFFGSGTQLSVL.

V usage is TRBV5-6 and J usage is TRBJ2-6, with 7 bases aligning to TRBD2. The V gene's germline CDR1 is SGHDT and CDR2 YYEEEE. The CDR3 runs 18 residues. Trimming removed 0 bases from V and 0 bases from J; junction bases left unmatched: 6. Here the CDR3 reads CASSLEIAGISGANVLTF. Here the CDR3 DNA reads TGTGCCAGCAGCTTGGAAATAGCGGGTATCTCTGGGGCCAACGTCCTGACTTTC.

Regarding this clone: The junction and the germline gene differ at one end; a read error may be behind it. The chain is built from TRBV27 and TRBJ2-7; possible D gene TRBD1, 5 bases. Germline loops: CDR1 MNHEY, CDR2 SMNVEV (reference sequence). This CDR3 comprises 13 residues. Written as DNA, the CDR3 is TGTGCCAGCAGTCCGGCCAGGGTTGGTCAAGAAGACTTC. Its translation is CASSPARVGQEDF.

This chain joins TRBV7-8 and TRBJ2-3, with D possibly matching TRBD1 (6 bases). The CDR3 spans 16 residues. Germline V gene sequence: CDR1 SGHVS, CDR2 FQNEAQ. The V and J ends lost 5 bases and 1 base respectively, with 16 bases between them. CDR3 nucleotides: TGTGCCAGCAGCCCCCGTTACAGGGCTCGCACAGATACGCAGTATTTT. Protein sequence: CASSPRYRARTDTQYF. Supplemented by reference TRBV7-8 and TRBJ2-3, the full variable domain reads GAGVSQSPRYKVAKRGQDVALRCDPISGHVSLFWYQQALGQGPEFLTYFQNEAQLDKSGLPSDRFFAERPEGSVSTLKIQRTQQEDSAVYLCASSPRYRARTDTQYFGPGTRLTVL.

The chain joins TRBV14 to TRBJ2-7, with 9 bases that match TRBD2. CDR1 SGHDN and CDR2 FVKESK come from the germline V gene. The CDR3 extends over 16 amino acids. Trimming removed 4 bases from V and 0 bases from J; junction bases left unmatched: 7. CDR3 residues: CASSRTQRGDSYEQYF. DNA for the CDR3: TGTGCCAGCAGCCGAACTCAGCGGGGGGACTCCTACGAGCAGTACTTC.

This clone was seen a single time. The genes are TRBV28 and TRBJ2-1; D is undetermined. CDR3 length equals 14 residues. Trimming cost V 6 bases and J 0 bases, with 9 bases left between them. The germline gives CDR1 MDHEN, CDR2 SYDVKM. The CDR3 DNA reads TGTGCCAGCAGGAGAGGCCGCTCCTACAATGAGCAGTTCTTC. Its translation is CASRRGRSYNEQFF.